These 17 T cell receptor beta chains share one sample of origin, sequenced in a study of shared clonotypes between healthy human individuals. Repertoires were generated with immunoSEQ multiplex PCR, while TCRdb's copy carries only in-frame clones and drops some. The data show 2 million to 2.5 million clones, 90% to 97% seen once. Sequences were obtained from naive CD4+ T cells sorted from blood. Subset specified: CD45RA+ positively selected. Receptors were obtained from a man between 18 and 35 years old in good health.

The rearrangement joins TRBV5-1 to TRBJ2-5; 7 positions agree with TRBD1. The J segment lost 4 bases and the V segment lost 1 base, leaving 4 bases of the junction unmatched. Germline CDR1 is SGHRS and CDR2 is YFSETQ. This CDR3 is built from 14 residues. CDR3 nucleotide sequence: TGCGCCAGCAGCTTGATTCCAGGGGGAGAGACCCAGTACTTC. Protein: CASSLIPGGETQYF.

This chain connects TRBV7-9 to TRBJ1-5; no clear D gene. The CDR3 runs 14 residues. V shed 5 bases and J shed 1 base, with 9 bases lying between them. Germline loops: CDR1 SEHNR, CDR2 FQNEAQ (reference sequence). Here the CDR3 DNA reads TGTGCCAGCAGCCCACCCTCCAGCAATCAGCCCCAGCATTTT. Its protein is CASSPPSSNQPQHF. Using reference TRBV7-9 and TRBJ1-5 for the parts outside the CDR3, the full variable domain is DTGVSQNPRHKITKRGQNVTFRCDPISEHNRLYWYRQTLGQGPEFLTYFQNEAQLEKSRLLSDRFSAERPKGSFSTLEIQRTEQGDSAMYLCASSPPSSNQPQHFGDGTRLSIL.

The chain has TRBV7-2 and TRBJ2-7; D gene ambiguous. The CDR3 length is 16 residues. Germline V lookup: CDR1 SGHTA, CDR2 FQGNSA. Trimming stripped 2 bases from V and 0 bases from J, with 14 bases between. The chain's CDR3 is CASSLSLGASSYEQYF. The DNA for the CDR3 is TGTGCCAGCAGCTTATCCCTCGGCGCGTCCTCCTACGAGCAGTACTTC.

The chain's CDR3 is CASSGRTSGTNEQFF. Here the CDR3 DNA reads TGCGCCAGCAGCGGGAGGACTAGCGGGACGAATGAGCAGTTCTTC. The rearrangement joins TRBV5-1 to TRBJ2-1, with 12 bases matching TRBD2. CDR1 is SGHRS, CDR2 YFSETQ, per germline. V was pared by 4 bases and J by 7 bases, with 6 bases of the junction left unmatched. The CDR3 extends over 15 amino acids.

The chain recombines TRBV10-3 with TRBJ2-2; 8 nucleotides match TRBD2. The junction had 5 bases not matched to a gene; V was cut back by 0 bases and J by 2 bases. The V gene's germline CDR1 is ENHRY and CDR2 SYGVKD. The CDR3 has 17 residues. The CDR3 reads CAISESLAGFNTGELFF. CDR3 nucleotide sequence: TGTGCCATCAGTGAGTCTCTAGCGGGCTTCAACACCGGGGAGCTGTTTTTT.

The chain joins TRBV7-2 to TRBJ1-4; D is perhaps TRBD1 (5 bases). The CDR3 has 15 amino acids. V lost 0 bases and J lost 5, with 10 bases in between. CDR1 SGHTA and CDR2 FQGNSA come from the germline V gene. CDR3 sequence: CASSLAGGANEKLFF. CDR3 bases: TGTGCCAGCAGCTTAGCGGGTGGGGCCAATGAAAAACTGTTTTTT.

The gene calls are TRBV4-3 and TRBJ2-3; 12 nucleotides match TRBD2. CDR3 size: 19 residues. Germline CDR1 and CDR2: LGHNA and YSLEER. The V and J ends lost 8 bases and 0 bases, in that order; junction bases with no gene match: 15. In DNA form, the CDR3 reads TGCGCCAGCTCCATACAGCTTGCCGGGACTAGCGGGAGCACAGATACGCAGTATTTT. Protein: CASSIQLAGTSGSTDTQYF.

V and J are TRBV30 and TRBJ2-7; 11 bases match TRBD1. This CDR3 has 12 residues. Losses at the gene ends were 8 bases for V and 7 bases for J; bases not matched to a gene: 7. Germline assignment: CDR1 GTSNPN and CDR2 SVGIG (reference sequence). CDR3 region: CAIPGQGGEQYF. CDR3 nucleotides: TGTGCCATACCGGGACAGGGGGGTGAGCAGTACTTC.

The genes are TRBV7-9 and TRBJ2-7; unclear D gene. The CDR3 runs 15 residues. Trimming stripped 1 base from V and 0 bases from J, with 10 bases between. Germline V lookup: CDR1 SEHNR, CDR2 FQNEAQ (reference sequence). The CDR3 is CASSLDGKASYEQYF. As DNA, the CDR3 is TGTGCCAGCAGCTTAGATGGGAAGGCCTCCTACGAGCAGTACTTC.

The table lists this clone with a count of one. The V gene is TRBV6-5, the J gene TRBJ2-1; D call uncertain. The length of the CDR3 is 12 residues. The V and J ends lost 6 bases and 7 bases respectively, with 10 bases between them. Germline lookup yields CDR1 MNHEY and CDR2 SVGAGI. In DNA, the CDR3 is TGTGCCAGCAGCCCCGGTGGGAATGAGCAGTTCTTC. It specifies CASSPGGNEQFF.

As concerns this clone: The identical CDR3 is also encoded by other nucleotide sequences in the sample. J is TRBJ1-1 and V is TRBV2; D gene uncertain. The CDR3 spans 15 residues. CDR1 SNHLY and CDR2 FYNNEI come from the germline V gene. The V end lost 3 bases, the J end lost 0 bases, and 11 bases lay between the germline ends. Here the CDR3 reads CASSEEGPMNTEAFF. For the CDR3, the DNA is TGTGCCAGCAGTGAGGAGGGCCCAATGAACACTGAAGCTTTCTTT.

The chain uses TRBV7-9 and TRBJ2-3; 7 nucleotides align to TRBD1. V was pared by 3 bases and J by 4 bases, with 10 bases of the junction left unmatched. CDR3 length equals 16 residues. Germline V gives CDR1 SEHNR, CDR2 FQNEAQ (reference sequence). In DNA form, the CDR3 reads TGTGCCAGCAGCTTTCTATCGTCCAGGGGGTCAGATACGCAGTATTTT. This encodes CASSFLSSRGSDTQYF.

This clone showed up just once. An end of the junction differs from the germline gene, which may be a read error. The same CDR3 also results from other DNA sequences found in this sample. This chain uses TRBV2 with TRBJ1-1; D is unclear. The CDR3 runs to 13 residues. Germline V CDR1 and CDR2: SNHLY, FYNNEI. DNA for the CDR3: TGTGCCAGCAGGGAAGCAGTGAACACTGAAGCTTTCTTT. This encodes CASREAVNTEAFF. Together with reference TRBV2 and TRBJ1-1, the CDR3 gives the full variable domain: EPEVTQTPSHQVTQMGQEVILRCVPISNHLYFYWYRQILGQKVEFLVSFYNNEISEKSEIFDDQFSVERPDGSNFTLKIRSTKLEDSAMYFCASREAVNTEAFFGQGTRLTVV.

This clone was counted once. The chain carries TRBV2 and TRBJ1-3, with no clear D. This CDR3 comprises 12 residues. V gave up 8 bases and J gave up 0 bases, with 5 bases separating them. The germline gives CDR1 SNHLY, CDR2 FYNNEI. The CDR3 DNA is TGTGCCAGCGAACTCTCTGGAAACACCATATATTTT. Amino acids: CASELSGNTIYF.

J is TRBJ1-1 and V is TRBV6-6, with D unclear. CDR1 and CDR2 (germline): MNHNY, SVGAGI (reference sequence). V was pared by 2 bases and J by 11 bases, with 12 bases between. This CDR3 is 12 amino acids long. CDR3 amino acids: CASSYEGGRAFF. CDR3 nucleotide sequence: TGTGCCAGCAGTTACGAGGGAGGTCGGGCTTTCTTT.

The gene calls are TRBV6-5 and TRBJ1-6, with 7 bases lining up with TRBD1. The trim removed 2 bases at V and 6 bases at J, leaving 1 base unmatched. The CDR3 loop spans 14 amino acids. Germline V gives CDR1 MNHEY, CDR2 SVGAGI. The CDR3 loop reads CASSYAGGNSPLHF. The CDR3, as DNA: TGTGCCAGCAGTTACGCAGGGGGTAATTCACCCCTCCACTTT.

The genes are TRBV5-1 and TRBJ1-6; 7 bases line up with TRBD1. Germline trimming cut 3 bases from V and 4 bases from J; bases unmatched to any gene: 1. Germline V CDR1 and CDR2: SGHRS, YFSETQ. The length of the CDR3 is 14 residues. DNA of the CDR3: TGCGCCAGCAGCTCGGGACAGTATAATTCACCCCTCCACTTT. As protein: CASSSGQYNSPLHF.